One and the same sample provided the 31 T cell receptor beta chains below, sequenced in a study of T cells expressing NK-cell markers (dated by TCRdb to the early 2020s). Library construction relied on 5' RACE. Data came from an Illumina HiSeq 2000. After TCRdb reprocessed the reads, each CDR3 protein sequence was kept as one row, without DNA. This sample's listing comprises fewer than 400,000 distinct CDR3 sequences. The biggest ten clones account for roughly 5.2% of the sample. Sequenced: blood T cells: a sorted CD56 or NKG2C T cell subset, CD4+ or CD8+ T cells, or bulk PBMC T cells (not recorded which). The receptor set was obtained from a man aged 18-75 years in good health.

V gene TRBV18 combines with J gene TRBJ2-3; TCRdb names TRBD2, which stays unverified in the absence of DNA. Germline lookup yields CDR1 KGHSH and CDR2 LQKENI. The CDR3 runs 18 residues. CDR3: CASSPLAGGRGDTDTQYF. The variable domain in full, completed from reference TRBV18 and TRBJ2-3, reads NAGVMQNPRHLVRRRGQEARLRCSPMKGHSHVYWYRQLPEEGLKFMVYLQKENIIDESGMPKERFSAEFPKEGPSILRIQQVVRGDSAAYFCASSPLAGGRGDTDTQYFGPGTRLTVL.

The V and J genes are TRBV3-1 and TRBJ2-7; TCRdb selects TRBD2, and the lack of DNA leaves this call unchecked. This CDR3 spans 14 amino acids. CDR1 and CDR2 from the germline V gene are LGHDT and YNNKEL (reference sequence). The CDR3 here is CASSQAEGNYEQYF.

The rearrangement uses TRBV7-9 and TRBJ2-3; lacking DNA, the TRBD2 call made by TCRdb goes unchecked. The CDR3 extends over 16 amino acids. Looked up from germline, CDR1 is SEHNR and CDR2 is FQNEAQ (reference sequence). The CDR3 is CASSLLSGGATDTQYF.

J is TRBJ1-1 and V is TRBV20-1; TCRdb indicates TRBD1, and absent DNA this call remains unverified. Germline V lookup: CDR1 DFQATT, CDR2 SNEGSKA (reference sequence). CDR3 length equals 15 residues. The CDR3 spells CSARVVGRGASEAFF.

The gene calls are TRBV12-3 or TRBV12-4 and TRBJ2-7; TCRdb proposes TRBD1, but this gene call is untestable without DNA. This CDR3 region has 16 residues. CDR3 region: CASSLGPGASRDEQYF.

The chain joins TRBV27 to TRBJ2-3. CDR1 is MNHEY and CDR2 is SMNVEV in the germline V gene (reference sequence). CDR3 length: 16 amino acids. CDR3 region: CASSLSGDYGTDTQYF.

J is TRBJ1-1 and V is TRBV7-9; TCRdb lists TRBD1, though no DNA is available to test this call. The CDR3 is 16 residues long. Germline V gives CDR1 SEHNR, CDR2 FQNEAQ (reference sequence). CDR3 region: CASSLGVGVSFTEAFF.

The genes are TRBV2 and TRBJ2-7; the TRBD2 assignment by TCRdb is unverifiable without DNA. Germline V gene sequence: CDR1 SNHLY, CDR2 FYNNEI. The CDR3 has 13 amino acids. The CDR3 reads CASRGPKSYEQYF.

The chain is built from TRBV6-1 and TRBJ2-3. Germline CDR1 MNHNS, CDR2 SASEGT. This CDR3 has 14 amino acids. The CDR3 reads CASSRTDGTDTQYF.

The genes are TRBV7-2 and TRBJ1-1. The CDR3 loop spans 13 amino acids. Germline CDR1 reads SGHTA; CDR2 reads FQGNSA. This chain's CDR3 is CASSLSLKGLAFF.

This rearrangement joins TRBV19 to TRBJ2-1; TCRdb selects TRBD2, and the lack of DNA leaves this call unchecked. Germline V gene data show CDR1 as LNHDA and CDR2 as SQIVND (reference sequence). This CDR3 spans 16 amino acids. The CDR3 spells CASSLWTSHNNNEQFF.

The chain has TRBV5-6 and TRBJ2-5; TCRdb's D call, TRBD2, is unchecked because there is no DNA. The CDR3 extends over 19 amino acids. The germline V gene encodes CDR1 SGHDT and CDR2 YYEEEE. The chain's CDR3 is CASSSIELGGLAGVETQYF.

J is TRBJ1-2 and V is TRBV12-3 or TRBV12-4. The CDR3 is made up of 13 amino acids. CDR3 region: CASSWQSNYGYTF.

The chain has TRBV20-1 and TRBJ2-7; TCRdb reports TRBD1, a call that lacks DNA to check it against. The CDR3 has 16 amino acids. Germline V gives CDR1 DFQATT, CDR2 SNEGSKA (reference sequence). The chain's CDR3 is CSARAGTIYPSYEQYF.

This sequence joins TRBV11-2 and TRBJ2-2; TCRdb proposes TRBD1, but this gene call is untestable without DNA. The CDR3 runs to 18 residues. Germline V gene sequence: CDR1 SGHAT, CDR2 FQNNGV. The CDR3: CASSFLWRTGSGTGELFF.

V is TRBV6-1 and J is TRBJ1-5; no DNA is available, so the TRBD1 call from TCRdb remains unchecked. Germline V gene data show CDR1 as MNHNS and CDR2 as SASEGT. The CDR3 sequence is 14 residues long. The CDR3 protein is CATRERVSNQPQHF.

The rearrangement uses TRBV28 and TRBJ1-5. Germline lookup yields CDR1 MDHEN and CDR2 SYDVKM. This CDR3 is 16 amino acids long. CDR3 amino acids: CASSSSAGAFNQPQHF.

V gene TRBV5-1 combines with J gene TRBJ2-5. This CDR3 contains 14 residues. Germline CDR1 is SGHRS and CDR2 is YFSETQ. CDR3 in amino acids: CASSNPTLGETQYF.

The chain has TRBV3-1 and TRBJ2-1; TCRdb's assignment of TRBD2 cannot be checked, as there is no DNA. Germline V gene sequence: CDR1 LGHDT, CDR2 YNNKEL (reference sequence). CDR3 length: 17 residues. CDR3 protein: CASSQDGVANTYNEQFF.

The J gene is TRBJ1-6, the V gene TRBV2; TCRdb designates TRBD1, a call that cannot be tested without DNA. The V gene's germline CDR1 is SNHLY and CDR2 FYNNEI. The length of the CDR3 is 15 residues. The CDR3 protein is CASRGQTANNSPLHF.

The chain joins TRBV3-1 to TRBJ2-7; absent DNA, TCRdb's TRBD1 call cannot be checked. The germline V gene encodes CDR1 LGHDT and CDR2 YNNKEL (reference sequence). The CDR3 runs 16 residues. This chain's CDR3 is CARRPPGDGGFYEQYF.

The V gene is TRBV28, the J gene TRBJ2-3; TCRdb's D gene call, TRBD1, goes unchecked for lack of DNA. From germline, CDR1 is MDHEN and CDR2 SYDVKM. The CDR3 extends over 14 amino acids. The CDR3 sequence: CASSGLPGRDTQYF. The full variable domain, in which reference TRBV28 and TRBJ2-3 provide the parts outside the CDR3, is DVKVTQSSRYLVKRTGEKVFLECVQDMDHENMFWYRQDPGLGLRLIYFSYDVKMKEKGDIPEGYSVSREKKERFSLILESASTNQTSMYLCASSGLPGRDTQYFGPGTRLTVL.

This clonotype registers medium-sized by frequency. The rearrangement links TRBV3-1 to TRBJ2-3; TCRdb proposes TRBD1, but this gene call is untestable without DNA. Germline loops: CDR1 LGHDT, CDR2 YNNKEL (reference sequence). The CDR3 runs to 13 residues. The CDR3: CASSQPPQRTQYF.

V and J are TRBV4-1 and TRBJ2-7; TCRdb's D call, TRBD2, is unchecked because there is no DNA. The length of the CDR3 is 17 residues. Germline-derived CDR1 and CDR2 are MGHRA and YSYEKL. The chain's CDR3 is CASSQVPGLAGGREQYF.

The J gene is TRBJ2-7, the V gene TRBV5-6. The CDR3 totals 13 residues. CDR1 is SGHDT, CDR2 YYEEEE, per germline. CDR3 amino acids: CASSADPFYEQYF.

This CDR3 is CASSLKGGPITDTQYF. This chain links TRBV28 with TRBJ2-3; TCRdb returns TRBD1, unconfirmable since there is no DNA. Germline-derived CDR1 and CDR2 are MDHEN and SYDVKM. CDR3 size: 16 residues.

The gene calls are TRBV15 and TRBJ2-3; TCRdb returns TRBD2, unconfirmable since there is no DNA. Per germline, CDR1 LNHNV and CDR2 YYDKDF (reference sequence). This CDR3 is 16 amino acids long. The CDR3 spells CATSRAEGSSTDTQYF. Full variable domain (rest looked up from reference TRBV15 and TRBJ2-3): DAMVIQNPRYQVTQFGKPVTLSCSQTLNHNVMYWYQQKSSQAPKLLFHYYDKDFNNEADTPDNFQSRRPNTSFCFLDIRSPGLGDTAMYLCATSRAEGSSTDTQYFGPGTRLTVL.

V and J are TRBV2 and TRBJ2-1. Germline V gives CDR1 SNHLY, CDR2 FYNNEI. CDR3 length equals 18 residues. The CDR3 sequence is CASSEALRLTQGYNEQFF. Full variable domain (missing parts from reference TRBV2 and TRBJ2-1): EPEVTQTPSHQVTQMGQEVILRCVPISNHLYFYWYRQILGQKVEFLVSFYNNEISEKSEIFDDQFSVERPDGSNFTLKIRSTKLEDSAMYFCASSEALRLTQGYNEQFFGPGTRLTVL.

This chain joins TRBV25-1 and TRBJ2-5; TCRdb names TRBD1, which stays unverified in the absence of DNA. Germline CDR1 MGHDK, CDR2 SYGVNS. This CDR3 contains 16 residues. The CDR3 protein is CASSQHHRGPQETQYF.

This sequence joins TRBV12-3 or TRBV12-4 and TRBJ1-1; TCRdb indicates TRBD1, and absent DNA this call remains unverified. The CDR3 consists of 16 residues. This chain's CDR3 is CASSVDRALDYTEAFF.

The rearrangement links TRBV18 to TRBJ1-2; the D gene TCRdb calls, TRBD1, cannot be checked with no DNA. This CDR3 contains 14 residues. In germline, CDR1 is KGHSH, CDR2 LQKENI. Here the CDR3 reads CASSQTGGADGYTF.